The present TCR beta chain was sequenced within a study of CD8+CD57+ T cells in acquired aplastic anemia (dated by TCRdb to 2016 to 2018). For the wider study: Extracted DNA from sorted CD4+ and CD8+ cells averaged about 2.9 ug, ranging from roughly 0.17 to 27.4 ug. CD8+CD57+ expansion was defined as a frequency above the mean frequency observed in healthy subjects. Results the study describes overall, beyond this receptor: CD8+ Simpson's diversity did not differ significantly between patients and healthy controls (P=0.060). About 28 CD8+ CDR3 sequences were found in both patients and controls but appeared to be highly expressed in patients and within the immunodominant clones of the patients.

Trimming removed 6 bases from V and 7 bases from J, leaving 9 bases between the germline ends. The germline V gene gives CDR1 as ENHRY and CDR2 as SYGVKD. Including the terminal cysteine and phenylalanine, the CDR3 comprises 12 residues. The retained sequence is limited to the CDR3, 36 bases, with the frame set at the first base. Flow cytometry had shown CD8+CD57+ cell expansion in the patients selected for sequencing. Every patient had a diagnosis of severe acquired aplastic anemia based on International Study of Aplastic Anemia and Agranulocytosis and Camitta criteria. At the time blood was sampled, none of the patients had received any therapy. In this study, sorted CD4+ and CD8+ T cells from the blood of healthy subjects and of severe aplastic anemia patients had their TCR repertoires deep-sequenced. Patients were enrolled in the USA under clinicaltrials.gov protocols 00001620, 01623167, 00001397, 00071045, 00081523 and 00961064. Ficoll-Paque density gradient centrifugation was used to isolate peripheral blood mononuclear cells. Before DNA extraction, CD4+ and CD8+ T cells were sorted by FACS or by magnetic beads.

TCR beta VDJ combination and CDR3 sequence profiling used genomic DNA as the template. An Illumina HiSeq 2000 was the platform used for TCR repertoire sequencing. Turning to the authors' computational methods: TRBV/TRBJ rearrangement plots, CDR3 size and DJ length profiles, and Simpson's diversity index were used to assess repertoires. The most abundant DNA sequence in the deep sequencing data was defined as the immunodominant clone. CDR3 amino acid sequences were screened for sharing across subjects and were compared with published repertoires and the VDJdb database. Using fastp at Q25 and MiXCR, TCRdb reprocessed the public reads and kept productive beta chains. Rows are unified per CDR3 protein, each entry keeping the most common DNA and genes. The V and J calls were not made by the authors but by TCRdb's processing. The sample table shows 310,000 or so distinct CDR3 sequences, and about three fifths are seen once. The ten largest clonotypes hold around 1.3% of the sample.

Turning to this clonotype: Its antigen is still unknown. Base qualities are not recorded, but no much larger clone differs from it by a single base.

The clonotype was recovered from a human donor with aplastic anemia. This chain joins TRBV10-3 to TRBJ1-4; the D gene is unclear. Sequencing was performed on sorted CD4+, CD8+, or CD8+CD57+ T cells (not recorded which) from PBMCs. The bases are TGTGCCATCAGCGTGAACCTTGAAAAACTGTTTTTT. This translates into CAISVNLEKLFF.